A single sample is the source of the 5 T cell receptor beta chains below, sequenced in a study of graft-versus-host responses after intestinal transplantation. Some clones are missing from TCRdb's copy, which holds only in-frame ones; the method was immunoSEQ multiplex PCR. The sample includes roughly 9,800 clones, around 91% of them seen just once. Material: PBMCs, obtained 43 to 45 days after intestinal transplant. Receptor source: a human patient who received an intestinal transplant, so some T cells may come from the graft donor.

The CDR3 region has the DNA TGTGCCAGCAGCTTAGTTGGGGTCCCCGGTTGGCAGGGATCCGATGAGCAGTTCTTC. This translates into CASSLVGVPGWQGSDEQFF. The chain employs TRBV11-2 and TRBJ2-1; perhaps TRBD1 as D (5 bases). The CDR3 loop spans 19 amino acids. Germline CDR1 and CDR2: SGHAT and FQNNGV. V was trimmed by 1 base and J by 8 bases, leaving 27 bases between them.

The chain employs TRBV7-9 and TRBJ2-2; TRBD1 matches at 8 bases. The germline gives CDR1 SEHNR, CDR2 FQNEAQ (reference sequence). Trimming removed 4 bases from V and 6 bases from J; junction bases left unmatched: 7. There are 15 residues in the CDR3. The CDR3 DNA is TGTGCCAGCAGCTCACAGGGGGTTTTCCCCGGGGAGCTGTTTTTT. It is translated as CASSSQGVFPGELFF.

This chain connects TRBV5-6 to TRBJ1-6, with 8 positions matching TRBD1. The germline V gene has CDR1 SGHDT and CDR2 YYEEEE. V dropped 3 bases and J dropped 8; count of bases not matched to a gene: 19. The CDR3 consists of 19 residues. The CDR3 DNA is TGTGCCAGCAGCTCGGTCCCCCGGACAGGGCCGGGTTTGGATTCACCCCTCCACTTT. Protein product: CASSSVPRTGPGLDSPLHF.

The chain carries TRBV4-2 and TRBJ1-1; weak D call: TRBD1 (5 bases). The CDR3 runs to 17 residues. V lost 4 bases and J lost 4, with 22 bases in between. Germline loops: CDR1 LGHNA, CDR2 YNFKEQ. The CDR3 nucleotides are TGTGCCAGCAGCCGGGTAGGGGTGTGGGGTCGGAGCACTGAAGCTTTCTTT. Amino acids: CASSRVGVWGRSTEAFF.

V usage is TRBV5-4 and J usage is TRBJ1-2, with D perhaps TRBD1 (5 bases). V was cut by 1 base and J by 1 base, with 8 bases left in between. This CDR3 is 14 amino acids long. Germline V CDR1 and CDR2: SGHNT, YYREEE (reference sequence). CDR3 residues: CASSLSGGNYGYTF. CDR3 DNA sequence: TGTGCCAGCAGCTTGTCTGGGGGTAACTATGGCTACACCTTC.